This T cell receptor (beta chain) came from a study of T cell responses to AZD1222 COVID-19 vaccine. Across the whole study: Second-dose recipients at about 4 or about 12 weeks were treated as one pooled group.

The germline V gene encodes CDR1 LNHDA and CDR2 SQIVND (reference sequence). The CDR3 runs to 13 residues. V was trimmed by 4 bases and J by 2 bases, leaving 9 bases between them. Sequenced by immunoSEQ multiplex PCR; TCRdb stores in-frame clones only, minus some. The sample yields 95,000 to 150,000 clones, about 90% seen once. The sequencing here drew on peripheral blood, taken on day 0 of AZD1222 vaccination. The clonotype originates from an adult in good health. V usage is TRBV19 and J usage is TRBJ2-7, with D perhaps TRBD1 (5 bases). The CDR3 protein is CASSTRQTYEQYF. Here the CDR3 DNA reads TGTGCCAGTAGTACTAGACAGACCTACGAGCAGTACTTC.